This T cell receptor beta chain was recovered during a study of vaccination effects on CD4 cells after COVID-19. Study information: Samples that were drawn after vaccination came a median of 72 days after the second dose. General study findings and limits: From healthy vaccinees, only 1 of 255 vaccine-induced clones also reacted to common cold coronaviruses.

Trimming cost V 8 bases and J 10 bases, with 15 bases left between them. The CDR3 has 13 residues. Germline lookup yields CDR1 SGHVS and CDR2 FQNEAQ. The ViraFEST assay expanded antigen-specific CD4+ T cells with viral peptide pools before sequencing. Cultured cells yielded isolated CD4+ T cells after 10 to 11 days. Each participant was administered two doses of either the BNT162b2 or the mRNA-1273 vaccine. With respect to this clone: Its antigen is not known.

The table came from immunoSEQ multiplex PCR; TCRdb's copy has only in-frame clones and leaves some out. The repertoire includes over 50,000 clones, roughly 72% of them detected once, and 1% to 1.5% sits in the top ten. Sample: CD4+ T cells from PBMCs cultured with HCoV-229E spike peptides, taken after COVID-19 vaccination. The V gene is TRBV7-8, the J gene TRBJ1-6; possibly TRBD1 for D (5 bases). The receptor was derived from a human donor who received a COVID-19 vaccine. The chain's CDR3 is CASAGLGWSPLHF. In DNA form, the CDR3 reads TGTGCCAGCGCAGGGTTGGGATGGTCACCCCTCCACTTT.